This T cell receptor beta chain was profiled in a study of T cells in Graves' hyperthyroidism and ophthalmopathy. From germline, CDR1 is PRHDT and CDR2 FYEKMQ (reference sequence). With 4 bases removed from V and 0 bases from J, the gap between germline ends came to 25 bases. This CDR3 has 20 amino acids. This clonotype was counted between two and nine times. Its antigen remains unidentified. Regions amplified from RNA transcripts were the TCR beta CDR3 regions. A first-round RT-PCR of the TCR CDR3 used the HTBI primer set. One entry per CDR3 protein, called by TCRdb with MiXCR from the multiplex PCR reads. The sample carries fewer than 900,000 distinct CDR3 sequences, about 16% recorded once. Thyroid ultrasound, orbital computed tomography, clinical symptoms, and serum thyroxine and TRAb underpinned diagnoses. The PBMCs were sourced from fresh peripheral blood (about 9.7 ml). The study, taken as a whole, reports: Appearing also in blood were most of the thyroid clonotypes expanded above 0.001.

Sequencing was carried out using blood. This sequence originates from a man aged 18-30 years with Graves' hyperthyroidism. The chain carries TRBV13 and TRBJ2-1, with no clear D. The CDR3 nucleotides read TGTGCCAGCAGCTCAGCCTCTCCCTACGGCGGCGCGAGCTCCTACAATGAGCAGTTCTTC. Translated: CASSSASPYGGASSYNEQFF.